This section outlines one T cell receptor beta chain sequence together with its context. Next came a second PCR, run for roughly 6 to 11 cycles, which used a sample-barcoded 5' primer along with a J-beta primer mix. A single record per CDR3 protein comes from TCRdb applying MiXCR to the 5' RACE reads. Here the sample spans approximately 770,000 distinct CDR3 sequences, 55% to 75% being singletons. The data originate from a study of blood T cells in healthy people across ages. The sequence was collected from a man aged 30 to 39 in good health. Specimen: blood.

Here the CDR3 reads CASSPTLAGAWEQFF. CDR3 nucleotide sequence: TGTGCCAGCAGCCCAACCCTAGCGGGAGCTTGGGAGCAGTTCTTC. J is TRBJ2-1 and V is TRBV3-1; 10 nucleotides line up with TRBD2. The V and J ends lost 4 bases and 10 bases, in that order; junction bases with no gene match: 10. Germline CDR1 LGHDT, CDR2 YNNKEL (reference sequence). The CDR3 extends over 15 amino acids.